These T cell receptor beta chains were read from a single sample in a study of blood T cell repertoires in COVID-19. Method: immunoSEQ multiplex PCR; TCRdb's copy keeps in-frame clones and lacks some. The sample shows approximately 52,000 clones, about 86% of them seen only once. The specimen sequenced was peripheral blood. The receptor set was obtained from a man aged 55 to 70 with acute or convalescent COVID-19. Each CDR3 is given with its conserved first and last residue. D genes are given only for firm matches. Expanded clones get a size class; other rows say once, few or many, or leave the size out.

j_call v_call d_call clone_size cdr3_nt cdr3_aa
TRBJ2-1 TRBV18 - - TGTGCCAGCTTGAGAAACTACAATGAGCAGTTCTTC CASLRNYNEQFF
TRBJ2-3 TRBV6-5 - once TGTGCCAGCGGCTTCTCTAGCACAGATACGCAGTATTTT CASGFSSTDTQYF
TRBJ1-3 TRBV27 TRBD1 - TGTGCCAGCAGACTGCGCCCGACAGGGAGGTCGGACACCATATATTTT CASRLRPTGRSDTIYF
TRBJ2-2 TRBV7-8 TRBD2 - TGTGCCAGCAGCCGGACTAGCGGGGGGCTAACCGGGGAGCTGTTTTTT CASSRTSGGLTGELFF
TRBJ1-6 TRBV4-3 - - TGCGCCAGCAGCCAAGAAGCAGGGCATAATTCACCCCTCCACTTT CASSQEAGHNSPLHF
TRBJ1-2 TRBV28 TRBD1 - TGTGCCAGCAGTTTATTCGGGACAGGGCATAACTATGGCTACACCTTC CASSLFGTGHNYGYTF
TRBJ1-2 TRBV5-5 TRBD1 - TGTGCCAGCAGCTTGGGGGACAGGGGGCACTATGGCTACACCTTC CASSLGDRGHYGYTF
TRBJ1-5 TRBV5-4 TRBD1 - TGTGCCAGCAGCTCCGGGACAGGGGGAAATAGCAATCAGCCCCAGCATTTT CASSSGTGGNSNQPQHF
TRBJ2-2 TRBV6-6 TRBD1 - TGTGCCAGCAGACCCCCCGGGACAGGGGGAACCGGGGAGCTGTTTTTT CASRPPGTGGTGELFF
TRBJ1-3 TRBV4-2 TRBD1 - TGTGCCAGCAGCCCCAGAGGAAAAAACCCGGGACAGCAGGTCGGGAACTCTGGAAACACCATATATTTT CASSPRGKNPGQQVGNSGNTIYF
TRBJ1-2 TRBV5-4 TRBD1 - TGTGCCAGTTCCGGGACAGAGTATGGCTACACCTTC CASSGTEYGYTF
TRBJ2-1 TRBV10-3 TRBD2 - TGTGCCATCGGCAGGGGGACTAGCGGGAGCCCCTACAATGAGCAGTTCTTC CAIGRGTSGSPYNEQFF
TRBJ1-5 TRBV6-2/TRBV6-3 TRBD1 once TGTGCCAGCAGTTACCAGACGGGACAGGGTGATTATAGCAATCAGCCCCAGCATTTT CASSYQTGQGDYSNQPQHF
TRBJ2-1 TRBV6-5 TRBD1 - TGTGCCAGCAGTAAGACAGGGGTCTCCTACAATGAGCAGTTCTTC CASSKTGVSYNEQFF
TRBJ2-3 TRBV10-3 TRBD2 - TGTGCCATCAGTGAGCCGACTAGCGGGAAAGCAGATACGCAGTATTTT CAISEPTSGKADTQYF
TRBJ1-3 TRBV4-2 - - TGTGCCAGCAGCCAGGCATCTGGAAACACCATATATTTT CASSQASGNTIYF
TRBJ2-2 TRBV5-1 - - TGCGCCAGCAGCTTGAACAGAGGGGAGCTGTTTTTT CASSLNRGELFF
TRBJ2-7 TRBV3-1/TRBV3-2 - - TGTGCCAGCAGCCAAGTCAACGAGCAGTACTTC CASSQVNEQYF
TRBJ2-7 TRBV7-8 TRBD1 - TGTGCCAGCAGCTCCAGAACAGGGGGATTCTACGAGCAGTACTTC CASSSRTGGFYEQYF
TRBJ1-2 TRBV5-8 - once TGTGCCAGCAACGGCAGGTGGGGCTCTGAAGGCTACACCTTC CASNGRWGSEGYTF
TRBJ2-7 TRBV19 TRBD1 - TGTGCCAGTAGCCAATACAGGGGCTCCTACGAGCAGTACTTC CASSQYRGSYEQYF
TRBJ2-7 TRBV4-3 TRBD2 - TGCGCCAGCAGCCAAGATCGAGCGGGGGGTTTATACGAGCAGTACTTC CASSQDRAGGLYEQYF
TRBJ2-3 TRBV29-1 TRBD2 - TGCAGCGTCATCGGGATGAGCGGGGGCCCAGATACGCAGTATTTT CSVIGMSGGPDTQYF
TRBJ2-2 TRBV5-4 - - TGTGCCAGCAGCTCCATGGGGGGGAACACCGGGGAGCTGTTTTTT CASSSMGGNTGELFF
TRBJ1-5 TRBV5-5 TRBD1 - TGTGCCAGCAGCTCACAGGGGAGAGGGCAGCCCCAGCATTTT CASSSQGRGQPQHF
TRBJ1-4 TRBV5-6 TRBD1 - TGTGCCAGCAGCTTTGGCCTGTCAGGGGGAAAGGAAAAACTGTTTTTT CASSFGLSGGKEKLFF
TRBJ1-1 TRBV5-1 TRBD1 - TGCGCCAGCAGCCCCCGGACAGGGGCGGGTTATGGGGCTAACACTGAAGCTTTCTTT CASSPRTGAGYGANTEAFF
TRBJ1-3 TRBV27 - once TGTGCCAGCAGGGACTCGACACGGGCTGGAAACACCATATATTTT CASRDSTRAGNTIYF
TRBJ2-3 TRBV5-1 TRBD1 - TGCGCCAGCAGCTTACAGGGGGCGAGGTCGGATACGCAGTATTTT CASSLQGARSDTQYF
TRBJ2-3 TRBV6-1 TRBD1 - TGTGCCAGCAGTGAATTCGTAGGGGGCGCAGATACGCAGTATTTT CASSEFVGGADTQYF
TRBJ2-7 TRBV5-6 - few TGTGCCAGCAGCTTACAGTCCTACGAGCAGTACTTC CASSLQSYEQYF